This T cell receptor beta chain was retrieved from a study of beta chain features in type 1 diabetes listed by TCRdb under 2018. Regarding the study in general: No differences in mean age, gender distribution, total cell number or subset yield were found between patients and healthy donors. A total of around 110,000,000 sorted cells were examined across all samples, and RNA yield correlated strongly with the number of cells per subset. The study compared the TCRB repertoires of sorted circulating CD4+ T cell subsets in recently diagnosed type 1 diabetes patients with those in matched healthy donors. Naive and central memory subsets were obtained from all 30 or so donors, but regulatory and stem cell-like memory subsets were isolated from only 8 patients and about 8 healthy donors.

What the authors observed across the whole study: At VDJ recombination sites, patients with type 1 diabetes made fewer insertions and deleted more nucleotides, a pattern implying thymic rearrangement abnormalities. In all four CD4+ subsets, TCRB CDR3 length was moderately but significantly shorter in type 1 diabetes patients. The naive, central memory and regulatory TCRB repertoires appeared to resemble one another more closely among patients than among healthy donors. PCR might favor shorter templates, but patient and control samples were amplified and corrected together, so any skew would affect both groups equally. Sequencing cDNA rather than genomic DNA could over-represent highly expressing activated cells, although activation and CD3 levels did not differ between groups. Only small numbers of individuals were included in the HLA sub-analyses, which left unresolved whether HLA type had any influence on TCRB rearrangement.

CDR1 and CDR2, per the germline V gene (reference sequence), are LNHNV and YYDKDF. From the cysteine up to the phenylalanine, the CDR3 has a length of 16 residues. Only CDR3 DNA remains: 48 bases, in frame from the first base. Trimming costs V 5 bases and J 6 bases, and their ends lie 20 bases apart. From each donor, a single peripheral blood sample of about 100 mL on average was drawn into heparinised tubes. A BD FACSAria II and a panel including CD45RO, CCR7, CD25, CD127, CD95 and CD27 were used to sort naive, central memory, regulatory and stem cell-like memory CD4+ T cells. Purity was above 98% for every sorted population. PBMCs were isolated immediately by Lymphoprep density gradient centrifugation and stained directly without culture. To minimize batch effects, samples were stained and sorted in pairs, one healthy donor with one patient per experiment. With regard to this clone: Its antigen has not been determined. No clone much larger than this one lies a single base away; base qualities are absent.

All of the isolated RNA was reverse transcribed with the High Capacity cDNA Reverse Transcription Kit, so expressed TCRB transcripts were sequenced. Deep immunoSEQ sequencing was applied to naive, central memory and regulatory T cell samples, giving an average of roughly 3.5 million total reads per sample. Sorted cells were lysed in RLT buffer, and RNA was extracted using DNase-treated RNeasy Micro or Mini kits according to cell number. Each cell subset was processed on its own to prevent cross-contamination, while patient and healthy donor samples were processed together. Using the immunoSEQ multiplex PCR, TCRB sequences were amplified from cDNA into 87-bp fragments spanning the CDR3 region. Amplicons were sequenced on the Illumina HiSeq platform. On the authors' methods: Synthetic template baselines were used to correct PCR bias computationally, reads within Hamming distance 2 were collapsed, and singletons that could not be merged were discarded. Reads were aligned against IMGT to assign V, D and J genes, CDR3 length and insertions or deletions at six rearrangement sites. Within each subset, clonotype counts were normalized to the number of sorted cells before true diversity and Gini coefficients were calculated with the tcR R package. The overlap coefficient, calculated on TCRB nucleotide sequences, was used to measure repertoire sharing. Out-of-frame TCRB sequences from naive cells were analyzed as a proxy for the pre-selection repertoire. As stored in TCRdb, this immuneACCESS dataset retains in-frame rearrangements with V and J assigned. A fraction of the clones does not appear; measured against another copy, unresolved V genes explain less than half of the discrepancy, and the remainder lacks a known reason. V, J and clone size reflect that table, while D and trimming were determined from the DNA. Across this sample there are about 230,000 clones, with about 10% seen only once. The top ten constitute just under 0.035% of the sample.

Source material: naive CD4+ T cells from blood. Explained via the paper, the cell subset or site label denotes: true naive CD4+ T cells. The receptor chain draws on TRBV15 and TRBJ2-1; the D segment could be TRBD2, given 6 matching bases. This clonotype was sampled from a young woman in good health. The sequenced DNA is TGTGCCACCAGCCCACGCGGGGCCCCGCCCCGCAATGAGCAGTTCTTC. This is translated as CATSPRGAPPRNEQFF.